The 21 T cell receptor beta chains reported below all come from one sample, sequenced in a study of blood T cell repertoires in COVID-19. Sequenced by immunoSEQ multiplex PCR; TCRdb stores in-frame clones only, minus some. The sample holds over 120,000 clones, roughly 76% seen once. Sequencing input: peripheral blood. The receptors derive from a woman between 50 and 59 years old with active or convalescent COVID-19.

Many counts were recorded for this clone. V is TRBV4-3 and J is TRBJ1-1; 10 bases map to TRBD1. CDR1 and CDR2 from the germline V gene are LGHNA and YSLEER. V trimming: 0 bases; J trimming: 3 bases; junction bases outside the gene matches: 4. This CDR3 is built from 16 residues. The CDR3 DNA sequence: TGCGCCAGCAGCCAAGAGGCGACAGGGGGCTACACTGAAGCTTTCTTT. This sequence encodes CASSQEATGGYTEAFF.

The gene calls are TRBV11-3 and TRBJ2-3, with D perhaps matching TRBD2 (6 bases). The CDR3 is made up of 15 amino acids. Germline CDR1 SGHNT, CDR2 YENEEA. The ends were cut back, 1 base at V and 4 bases at J, with 12 bases in the middle. CDR3 sequence: CASSLGGGPADTQYF. The CDR3 DNA sequence: TGTGCCAGCAGCTTAGGTGGAGGGCCTGCAGATACGCAGTATTTT.

The J gene is TRBJ2-7, the V gene TRBV24-1; 10 nucleotides line up with TRBD1. CDR3 length: 15 amino acids. Germline trimming cut 3 bases from V and 2 bases from J; bases unmatched to any gene: 3. Germline V gene lookup returns CDR1 KGHDR and CDR2 SFDVKD. CDR3 in DNA: TGTGCCACCAGTGATCCTGGACAGGGGGCCTACGAGCAGTACTTC. Its protein product is CATSDPGQGAYEQYF.

The rearrangement joins TRBV29-1 to TRBJ1-1, with 12 positions matching TRBD1. CDR3 length: 16 residues. Germline V gene sequence: CDR1 SQVTM, CDR2 ANQGSEA. Germline trimming cut 4 bases from V and 0 bases from J; bases unmatched to any gene: 6. The CDR3 coding sequence is TGCAGCGTTGGGGACAGGGGGCTTAATCTGAACACTGAAGCTTTCTTT. Translation: CSVGDRGLNLNTEAFF.

The V and J genes are TRBV18 and TRBJ1-2, with 7 bases lining up with TRBD1. Losses at the gene ends were 2 bases for V and 5 bases for J; bases not matched to a gene: 2. The CDR3 spans 13 residues. The V gene's germline CDR1 is KGHSH and CDR2 LQKENI. The CDR3 loop is CASSPSQGYGYTF. For the CDR3, the DNA is TGTGCCAGCTCACCATCACAGGGGTATGGCTACACCTTC.

The V gene is TRBV7-6, the J gene TRBJ2-1; D is uncertain. Trimming cost V 1 base and J 8 bases, with 9 bases left between them. The CDR3 consists of 13 residues. The germline V gene has CDR1 SGHVS and CDR2 FNYEAQ. The CDR3 protein is CASSLDSNDEQFF. The CDR3 DNA reads TGTGCCAGCAGCTTAGACTCGAACGATGAGCAGTTCTTC.

The J gene is TRBJ2-1, the V gene TRBV3-1 (or the pseudogene TRBV3-2), with 8 bases lining up with TRBD1. The germline gives CDR1 LGHDT, CDR2 YNNKEL (reference sequence). This CDR3 spans 14 amino acids. V gave up 4 bases and J gave up 10 bases; unmatched junction bases: 9. CDR3: CASSRNSGTGEQFF. Here the CDR3 DNA reads TGTGCCAGCAGCCGAAATTCCGGGACAGGAGAGCAGTTCTTC.

There are a few counts of this clone. The gene calls are TRBV7-8 and TRBJ2-6; D is unclear. Looked up from germline, CDR1 is SGHVS and CDR2 is FQNEAQ. The CDR3 has 14 residues. V was pared by 8 bases and J by 5 bases, with 13 bases between. The DNA of the CDR3 is TGTGCCAGCCGCCCAGGTTGGCGGGCCAACGTCCTGACTTTC. Protein: CASRPGWRANVLTF.

This clone was seen a single time. The chain carries TRBV19 and TRBJ1-5, with TRBD1 as a possible D gene (5 bases). The CDR3 totals 18 residues. V was trimmed by 2 bases and J by 6 bases, leaving 23 bases between them. CDR1 is LNHDA and CDR2 is SQIVND in the germline V gene (reference sequence). The CDR3 is CASSIRLGEAGRSQPQHF. CDR3 coding DNA: TGTGCCAGTAGTATAAGATTAGGGGAGGCCGGGAGGAGTCAGCCCCAGCATTTT.

The chain couples TRBV28 to TRBJ1-1; D not resolved. The V gene lost 5 bases and the J gene lost 4 bases, with 17 bases spanning the gap. This CDR3 is 15 amino acids long. The V gene's germline CDR1 is MDHEN and CDR2 SYDVKM. The CDR3 DNA reads as TGTGCCAGCAGTCTCGGCGGCGGGCGCGGCACTGAAGCTTTCTTT. It encodes CASSLGGGRGTEAFF.

This clone was seen more than once but under ten times. The chain couples TRBV4-3 to TRBJ2-5, with 10 bases identical to TRBD2. Germline-derived CDR1 and CDR2 are LGHNA and YSLEER. CDR3 length equals 16 residues. Germline trimming cut 3 bases from V and 0 bases from J; bases unmatched to any gene: 4. CDR3 sequence (DNA): TGCGCCAGCAGCCAGAGCGGACTAGCGGACCAAGAGACCCAGTACTTC. Its translation: CASSQSGLADQETQYF.

The V call is TRBV30, the J call TRBJ1-2; 7 nucleotides match TRBD1. The germline V gene encodes CDR1 GTSNPN and CDR2 SVGIG (reference sequence). V dropped 2 bases and J dropped 2; count of bases not matched to a gene: 2. This CDR3 spans 13 amino acids. For the CDR3, the DNA is TGTGCCTGGAGTTCGGGACAGAACTATGGCTACACCTTC. Translating it yields CAWSSGQNYGYTF.

The chain employs TRBV5-4 and TRBJ2-7; 16 positions agree with TRBD2. V lost 4 bases and J lost 2; bases outside the gene matches: 9. The CDR3 covers 18 residues. Germline V CDR1 and CDR2: SGHNT, YYREEE (reference sequence). The CDR3 DNA is TGTGCCAGCAGCCCTCCGGGACTAGCGGGAGGGCCGGCCTACGAGCAGTACTTC. It translates to CASSPPGLAGGPAYEQYF.

This clone has a handful of counts. The chain combines TRBV4-3 with TRBJ2-1, with unresolved D. Germline CDR1 and CDR2: LGHNA and YSLEER. The CDR3 contains 15 residues. Trimming took off 6 bases at V and 3 bases at J, with 15 bases between the two ends. The CDR3, as DNA: TGCGCCAGCAGTGCGTCAGGCGTCTTCTACAATGAGCAGTTCTTC. Protein sequence: CASSASGVFYNEQFF.

The chain has TRBV11-3 and TRBJ2-1; D gene unclear. The CDR3 runs 14 residues. V was pared by 3 bases and J by 0 bases, with 6 bases between. Per germline, CDR1 SGHNT and CDR2 YENEEA. The chain's CDR3 is CASSLASSYNEQFF. The CDR3 coding sequence is TGTGCCAGCAGCTTGGCAAGCTCCTACAATGAGCAGTTCTTC.

In its sample, this clone was seen a few times. This rearrangement joins TRBV30 to TRBJ1-5; D unresolved. CDR1 GTSNPN and CDR2 SVGIG come from the germline V gene (reference sequence). V lost 1 base and J 2 bases, leaving 9 bases between the germline ends. The CDR3 sequence is 14 residues long. This CDR3 is CAWSANMGNQPQHF. CDR3 nucleotides: TGTGCCTGGAGTGCCAACATGGGCAATCAGCCCCAGCATTTT. Full variable domain (remainder filled in from reference TRBV30 and TRBJ1-5): SQTIHQWPATLVQPVGSPLSLECTVEGTSNPNLYWYRQAAGRGLQLLFYSVGIGQISSEVPQNLSASRPQDRQFILSSKKLLLSDSGFYLCAWSANMGNQPQHFGDGTRLSIL.

This clone was observed a few times. The chain links TRBV28 to TRBJ1-5; D might be TRBD1 (5 bases). Per germline, CDR1 MDHEN and CDR2 SYDVKM. Trimming cost V 4 bases and J 0 bases, with 10 bases left between them. This CDR3 spans 15 amino acids. CDR3 in DNA: TGTGCCAGCAGTTCTGGGGGGTCTAGCAATCAGCCCCAGCATTTT. It encodes CASSSGGSSNQPQHF. Complete variable domain (other parts from reference TRBV28 and TRBJ1-5): DVKVTQSSRYLVKRTGEKVFLECVQDMDHENMFWYRQDPGLGLRLIYFSYDVKMKEKGDIPEGYSVSREKKERFSLILESASTNQTSMYLCASSSGGSSNQPQHFGDGTRLSIL.

V usage is TRBV18 and J usage is TRBJ1-6; D call uncertain. The germline V gene encodes CDR1 KGHSH and CDR2 LQKENI. V gave up 2 bases and J gave up 5 bases, with 16 bases separating them. This CDR3 contains 17 residues. The CDR3 loop reads CASSPFGLGSNNSPLHF. In nucleotides, the CDR3 is TGTGCCAGCTCACCATTCGGACTTGGGTCAAATAATTCACCCCTCCACTTT.

CDR3 in amino acids: CASSYSAVYNEQFF. CDR3 sequence (DNA): TGTGCCAGCAGTTACTCAGCCGTATACAATGAGCAGTTCTTC. This rearrangement joins TRBV6-2 or TRBV6-3 to TRBJ2-1, with D unclear. CDR1 is MNHEY, CDR2 SVGEGT, per germline. CDR3 size: 14 residues. The V end was cut by 0 bases, the J end by 4 bases, with 7 bases between.

In DNA, the CDR3 is TGTGCCAGCAGCCCGAACAGGGGTACGCCCCAGCATTTT. Translating gives CASSPNRGTPQHF. This rearrangement joins TRBV7-9 to TRBJ1-5, with TRBD1 matching over 7 bases. This CDR3 region has 13 residues. Germline V gene data show CDR1 as SEHNR and CDR2 as FQNEAQ (reference sequence). J lost 9 bases, V lost 5 bases, and 7 bases had no gene match. The entire variable domain, with the rest obtained from reference TRBV7-9 and TRBJ1-5, is as follows: DTGVSQNPRHKITKRGQNVTFRCDPISEHNRLYWYRQTLGQGPEFLTYFQNEAQLEKSRLLSDRFSAERPKGSFSTLEIQRTEQGDSAMYLCASSPNRGTPQHFGDGTRLSIL.

The V gene is TRBV6-2 or TRBV6-3, the J gene TRBJ1-2; 9 bases align to TRBD1. V shed 5 bases, J shed 2 bases, and the junction held 6 bases outside the gene matches. Germline loops: CDR1 MNHEY, CDR2 SVGEGT. CDR3 length: 15 amino acids. The CDR3 bases are TGTGCCAGCAGTCCCCCGGGGACAGGGAACTATGGCTACACCTTC. Encoded protein: CASSPPGTGNYGYTF.